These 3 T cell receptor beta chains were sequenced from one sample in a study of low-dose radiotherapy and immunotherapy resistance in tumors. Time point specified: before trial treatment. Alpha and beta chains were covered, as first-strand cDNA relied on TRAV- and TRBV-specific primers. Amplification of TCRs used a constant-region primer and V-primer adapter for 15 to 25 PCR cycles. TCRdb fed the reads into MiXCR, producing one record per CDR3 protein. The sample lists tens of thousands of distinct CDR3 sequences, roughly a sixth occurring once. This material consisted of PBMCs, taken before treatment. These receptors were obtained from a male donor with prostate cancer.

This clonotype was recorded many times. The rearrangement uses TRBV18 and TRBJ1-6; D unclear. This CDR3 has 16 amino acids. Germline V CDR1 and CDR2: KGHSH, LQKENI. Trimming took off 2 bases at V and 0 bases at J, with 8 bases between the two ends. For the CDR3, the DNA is TGTGCCAGCTCACCAGCTGCTAGCTCCTATAATTCACCCCTCCACTTT. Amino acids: CASSPAASSYNSPLHF. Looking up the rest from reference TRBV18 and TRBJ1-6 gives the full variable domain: NAGVMQNPRHLVRRRGQEARLRCSPMKGHSHVYWYRQLPEEGLKFMVYLQKENIIDESGMPKERFSAEFPKEGPSILRIQQVVRGDSAAYFCASSPAASSYNSPLHFGNGTRLTVT.

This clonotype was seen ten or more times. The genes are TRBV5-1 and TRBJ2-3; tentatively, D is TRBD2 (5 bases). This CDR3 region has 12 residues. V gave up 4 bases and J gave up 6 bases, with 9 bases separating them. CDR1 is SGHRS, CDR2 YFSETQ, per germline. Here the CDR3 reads CASSPAVDTQYF. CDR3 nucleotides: TGCGCCAGCAGCCCAGCGGTGGATACGCAGTATTTT.

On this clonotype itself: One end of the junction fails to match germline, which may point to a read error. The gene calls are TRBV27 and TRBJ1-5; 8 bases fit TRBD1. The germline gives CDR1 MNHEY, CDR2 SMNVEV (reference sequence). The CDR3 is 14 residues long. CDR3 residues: CATSLQGANQPQHF. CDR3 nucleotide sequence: TGTGCCACCAGTCTCCAGGGGGCGAATCAGCCCCAGCATTTT.